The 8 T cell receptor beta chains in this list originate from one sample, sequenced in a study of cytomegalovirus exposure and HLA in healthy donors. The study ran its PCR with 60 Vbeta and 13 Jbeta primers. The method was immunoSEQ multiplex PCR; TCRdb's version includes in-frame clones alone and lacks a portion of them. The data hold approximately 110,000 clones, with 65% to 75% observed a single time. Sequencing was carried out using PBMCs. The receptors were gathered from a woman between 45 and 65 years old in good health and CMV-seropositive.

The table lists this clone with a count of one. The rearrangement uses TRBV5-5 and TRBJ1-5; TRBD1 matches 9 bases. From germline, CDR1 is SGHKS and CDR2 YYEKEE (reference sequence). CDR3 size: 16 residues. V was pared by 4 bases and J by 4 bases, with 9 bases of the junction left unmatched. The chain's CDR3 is CASSDTTGGFNQPQHF. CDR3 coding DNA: TGTGCCAGCAGCGACACGACAGGGGGTTTTAATCAGCCCCAGCATTTT.

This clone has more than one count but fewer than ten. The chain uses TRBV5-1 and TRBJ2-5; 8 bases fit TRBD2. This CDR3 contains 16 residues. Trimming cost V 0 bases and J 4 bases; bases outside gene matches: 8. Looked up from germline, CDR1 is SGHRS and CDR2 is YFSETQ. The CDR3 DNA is TGCGCCAGCAGCTTGGGGGGGAATAGCGGGGTAGAGACCCAGTACTTC. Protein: CASSLGGNSGVETQYF.

Here the CDR3 DNA reads TGCGCCAGCAGCTTCCCGGGACAGGGTCGAAATGAGCAGTTCTTC. Translation gives CASSFPGQGRNEQFF. The chain links TRBV5-1 to TRBJ2-1, with 9 bases fitting TRBD1. The CDR3 has 15 amino acids. Germline values: CDR1 SGHRS, CDR2 YFSETQ. V lost 2 bases and J lost 7; bases outside the gene matches: 7.

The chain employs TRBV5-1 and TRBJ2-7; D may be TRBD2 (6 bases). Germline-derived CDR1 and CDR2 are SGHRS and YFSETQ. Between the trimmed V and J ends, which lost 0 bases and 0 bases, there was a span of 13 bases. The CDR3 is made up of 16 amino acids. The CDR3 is CASSLGVRRDSYEQYF. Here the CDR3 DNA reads TGCGCCAGCAGCTTGGGTGTCAGGCGGGACTCCTACGAGCAGTACTTC. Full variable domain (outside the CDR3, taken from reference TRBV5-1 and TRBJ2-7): KAGVTQTPRYLIKTRGQQVTLSCSPISGHRSVSWYQQTPGQGLQFLFEYFSETQRNKGNFPGRFSGRQFSNSRSEMNVSTLELGDSALYLCASSLGVRRDSYEQYFGPGTRLTVT.

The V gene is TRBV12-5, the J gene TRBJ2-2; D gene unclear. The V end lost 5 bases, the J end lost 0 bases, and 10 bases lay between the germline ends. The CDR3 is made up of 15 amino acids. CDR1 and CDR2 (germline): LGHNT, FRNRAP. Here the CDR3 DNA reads TGTGCTAGTGGTCCCCGAGGCTCGAACACCGGGGAGCTGTTTTTT. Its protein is CASGPRGSNTGELFF.

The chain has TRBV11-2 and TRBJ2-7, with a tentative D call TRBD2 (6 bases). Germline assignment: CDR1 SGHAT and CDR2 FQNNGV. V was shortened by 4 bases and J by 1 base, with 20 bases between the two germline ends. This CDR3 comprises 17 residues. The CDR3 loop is CASSSDRVPGRSYEQYF. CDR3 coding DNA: TGTGCCAGCAGCTCCGATAGGGTCCCAGGGAGGTCCTACGAGCAGTACTTC.

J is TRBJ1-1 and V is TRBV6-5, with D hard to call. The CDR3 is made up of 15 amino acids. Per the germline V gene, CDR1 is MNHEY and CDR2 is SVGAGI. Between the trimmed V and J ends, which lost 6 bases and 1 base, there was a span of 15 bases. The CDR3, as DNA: TGTGCCAGCAGGCCCACGTCCCTCGGGAACACTGAAGCTTTCTTT. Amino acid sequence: CASRPTSLGNTEAFF.

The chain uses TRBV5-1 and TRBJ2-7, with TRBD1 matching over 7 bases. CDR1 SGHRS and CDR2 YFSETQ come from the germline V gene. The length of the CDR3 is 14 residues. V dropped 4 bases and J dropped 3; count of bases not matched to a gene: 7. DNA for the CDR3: TGCGCCAGCAGCCGCTACAGGGGTTACTACGAGCAGTACTTC. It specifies CASSRYRGYYEQYF.